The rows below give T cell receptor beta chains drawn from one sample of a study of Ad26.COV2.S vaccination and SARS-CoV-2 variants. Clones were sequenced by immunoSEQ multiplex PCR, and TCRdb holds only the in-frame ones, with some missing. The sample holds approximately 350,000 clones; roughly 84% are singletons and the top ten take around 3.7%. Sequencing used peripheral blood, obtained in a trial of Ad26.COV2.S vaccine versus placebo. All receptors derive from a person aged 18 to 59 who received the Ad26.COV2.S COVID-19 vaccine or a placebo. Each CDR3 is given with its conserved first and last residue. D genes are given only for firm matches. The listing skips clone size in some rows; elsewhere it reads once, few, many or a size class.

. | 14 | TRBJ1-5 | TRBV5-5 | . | TGTGCCAGCAGCCCAGGGTCTAGCAATCAGCCCCAGCATTTT | CASSPGSSNQPQHF
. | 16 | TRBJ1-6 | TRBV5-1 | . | TGCGCCAGCAGCTTTGAGGCCGGGGCGAGGAGATCACCCCTCCACTTT | CASSFEAGARRSPLHF
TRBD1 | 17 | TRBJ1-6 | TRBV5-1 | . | TGCGCCAGCAGCAGGGGGCCGGGACAAACCTATAATTCACCCCTCCACTTT | CASSRGPGQTYNSPLHF
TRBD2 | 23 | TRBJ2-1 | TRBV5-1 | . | TGCGCCAGCAGCTTTACCATTCGTACGGGACTAGCGGGGGGTAGAACACCTTACAATGAGCAGTTCTTC | CASSFTIRTGLAGGRTPYNEQFF
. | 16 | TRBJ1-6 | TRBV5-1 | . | TGCGCCAGCAGCCTATATGAGGGAGGGGTTCGCTCACCCCTCCACTTT | CASSLYEGGVRSPLHF
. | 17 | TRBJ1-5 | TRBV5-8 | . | TGTGCCAGCAGCTTGGCCTTCTCACAGCAAATCAATCAGCCCCAGCATTTT | CASSLAFSQQINQPQHF
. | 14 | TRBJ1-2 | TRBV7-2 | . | TGTGCCAGCAGCACGGACGTATACAACTATGGCTACACCTTC | CASSTDVYNYGYTF
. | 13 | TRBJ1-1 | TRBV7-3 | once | TGTGCCAGCAGCTTACCAGGAAACACTGAAGCTTTCTTT | CASSLPGNTEAFF
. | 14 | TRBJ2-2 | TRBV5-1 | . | TGCGCCAGCAGAACAGCGCTGAACACCGGGGAGCTGTTTTTT | CASRTALNTGELFF
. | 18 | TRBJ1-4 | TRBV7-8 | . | TGTGCCAGCAGCTTAGGCCGCGGCCAAGGGGCTGTAGGTAAAAAACTGTTTTTT | CASSLGRGQGAVGKKLFF
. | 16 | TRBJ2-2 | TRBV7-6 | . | TGTGCCAGCAGCTTAACCAGGGTCACGAACACCGGGGAGCTGTTTTTT | CASSLTRVTNTGELFF
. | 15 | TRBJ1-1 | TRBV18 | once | TGTGCCAGCTCACCTAATTCAGCGGTGAACACTGAAGCTTTCTTT | CASSPNSAVNTEAFF
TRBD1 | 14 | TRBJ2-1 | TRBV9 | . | TGTGCCAGCCGAAAACAGGGGGCTGACAATGAGCAGTTCTTC | CASRKQGADNEQFF
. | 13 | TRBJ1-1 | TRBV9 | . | TGTGCCAGCAGCCCTACAAGGAACACTGAAGCTTTCTTT | CASSPTRNTEAFF
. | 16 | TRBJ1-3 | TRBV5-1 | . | TGCGCCAGCAGCTTGGAGGCAGCCAACTCTGGAAACACCATATATTTT | CASSLEAANSGNTIYF
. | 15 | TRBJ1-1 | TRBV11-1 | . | TGTGCCAGCAGCCGTGACCTCAGGCAGAACACTGAAGCTTTCTTT | CASSRDLRQNTEAFF
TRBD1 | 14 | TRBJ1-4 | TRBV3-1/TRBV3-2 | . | TGTGCCAGCAGCCCCAACAGGGGGGAAGAAAAACTGTTTTTT | CASSPNRGEEKLFF
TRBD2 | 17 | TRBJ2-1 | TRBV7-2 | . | TGTGCCAGCAGCTTAGCTAGACTAGCGGGGGGCCGAGATGAGCAGTTCTTC | CASSLARLAGGRDEQFF
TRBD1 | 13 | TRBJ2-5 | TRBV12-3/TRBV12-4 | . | TGTGCCAGCAGTCCAGGGGGATGGGAGACCCAGTACTTC | CASSPGGWETQYF
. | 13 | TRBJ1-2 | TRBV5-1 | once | TGCGCCAGCAGCTTGGACAGCCTTAATGGCTACACCTTC | CASSLDSLNGYTF
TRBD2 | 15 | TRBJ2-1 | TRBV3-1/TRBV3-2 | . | TGTGCCAGCAGCCAAGAACGGGACTACCACAATGAGCAGTTCTTC | CASSQERDYHNEQFF
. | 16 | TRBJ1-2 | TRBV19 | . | TGTGCCAGTAGTGAAGACCTGGGAATAAGTAACTATGGCTACACCTTC | CASSEDLGISNYGYTF
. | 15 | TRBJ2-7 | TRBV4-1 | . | TGCGCCAGCAGCCAAGATCTCGAGGTCACTTACGAGCAGTACTTC | CASSQDLEVTYEQYF
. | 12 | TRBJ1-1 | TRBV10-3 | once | TGTGCCATCAGTGGAGATAGGGCGGAAGCTTTCTTT | CAISGDRAEAFF